What follows are 30 T cell receptor beta chains derived from one specimen sequenced in a study of identical twins. TCRdb reanalysed the 5' RACE reads using MiXCR and keeps one entry per CDR3 protein. The sample shows about 890,000 distinct CDR3 sequences, over 9% of them seen only once. This same sample was also taken into another study, of yellow fever vaccine responses in identical twins.

The specimen sequenced was PBMCs. The source of these receptors is a woman younger than 30 in good health.

In this sample, this clonotype turned up a few times. The rearrangement uses TRBV12-3 or TRBV12-4 and TRBJ2-7, with TRBD2 matching 9 bases. This CDR3 region has 16 residues. J lost 0 bases, V lost 8 bases, and 11 bases had no gene match. The CDR3 DNA reads as TGTGCCAGCTGCCGAGGACTAGCGAGTACCTCCTACGAGCAGTACTTC. The encoded protein is CASCRGLASTSYEQYF.

The sample holds a few counts of this clonotype. V and J are TRBV6-1 and TRBJ2-2; D call uncertain. V was cut by 6 bases and J by 8 bases, with 19 bases left in between. The CDR3 runs 15 residues. In germline, CDR1 is MNHNS, CDR2 SASEGT. CDR3 coding DNA: TGTGCCAGCAGCCCCCGGGCGAATTCAGAGGGGGAGCTGTTTTTT. Translated, it gives CASSPRANSEGELFF.

The chain carries TRBV10-1 and TRBJ2-3; 9 nucleotides line up with TRBD2. The V segment lost 7 bases and the J segment 3 bases; nucleotides outside the gene matches: 8. This CDR3 has 15 amino acids. In germline, CDR1 is WNHNN, CDR2 SYGVQD (reference sequence). The CDR3 here is CASMAGSGRTDTQYF. The DNA of the CDR3 is TGCGCCAGCATGGCGGGGAGCGGGAGGACAGATACGCAGTATTTT.

This chain uses TRBV7-9 with TRBJ2-5, with 9 positions matching TRBD1. V dropped 1 base and J dropped 5; count of bases not matched to a gene: 5. This CDR3 spans 15 amino acids. CDR1 SEHNR and CDR2 FQNEAQ come from the germline V gene (reference sequence). This CDR3 reads CASSLVGQGPETQYF. DNA for the CDR3: TGTGCCAGCAGCTTAGTGGGACAGGGTCCGGAGACCCAGTACTTC.

The rearrangement joins TRBV7-9 to TRBJ2-7; D is perhaps TRBD2 (6 bases). The germline gives CDR1 SEHNR, CDR2 FQNEAQ (reference sequence). Trimming shortened V by 1 base and J by 0 bases, and 16 bases separated the two germline ends. The CDR3 runs to 17 residues. Here the CDR3 DNA reads TGTGCCAGCAGCTTAGTACCTGCTGCGGGGACCTCCTACGAGCAGTACTTC. Translation gives CASSLVPAAGTSYEQYF.

The rearrangement joins TRBV2 to TRBJ2-2, with TRBD2 identical over 10 bases. There are 17 residues in the CDR3. Trimming cost V 3 bases and J 5 bases; bases outside gene matches: 9. CDR1 and CDR2 (germline): SNHLY, FYNNEI. This CDR3 is CASSDLAGDRGTGELFF. CDR3 nucleotides: TGTGCCAGCAGTGACCTAGCGGGAGATAGGGGGACCGGGGAGCTGTTTTTT.

J is TRBJ2-6 and V is TRBV28; D is possibly TRBD1 (5 bases). V was shortened by 5 bases and J by 5 bases, with 10 bases between the two germline ends. Germline-derived CDR1 and CDR2 are MDHEN and SYDVKM. This CDR3 has 14 residues. The CDR3 DNA reads as TGTGCCAGCAGTGCAGGGTCTCGGGCCAACGTCCTGACTTTC. As protein: CASSAGSRANVLTF.

CDR3 loop: CASSQRIQETQYF. The CDR3 DNA sequence: TGTGCCAGCAGCCAACGGATCCAAGAGACCCAGTACTTC. This rearrangement joins TRBV3-1 to TRBJ2-5, with D hard to call. CDR1 LGHDT and CDR2 YNNKEL come from the germline V gene (reference sequence). The CDR3 sequence is 13 residues long. V gave up 2 bases and J gave up 1 base, with 5 bases separating them.

The chain's CDR3 is CASSLIPPDEQFF. The CDR3 DNA follows: TGCGCCAGCAGCTTGATCCCACCGGATGAGCAGTTCTTC. The chain recombines TRBV5-1 with TRBJ2-1; D remains unclear. This CDR3 is built from 13 residues. CDR1 SGHRS and CDR2 YFSETQ come from the germline V gene. V dropped 1 base and J dropped 8 bases, with 10 bases sitting between them. Using reference TRBV5-1 and TRBJ2-1 for the parts outside the CDR3, the full variable domain is KAGVTQTPRYLIKTRGQQVTLSCSPISGHRSVSWYQQTPGQGLQFLFEYFSETQRNKGNFPGRFSGRQFSNSRSEMNVSTLELGDSALYLCASSLIPPDEQFFGPGTRLTVL.

Worth noting for this clonotype: A read error may produce the germline difference seen at one junction end. CDR3: CASSQGPPLAGAADTQYF. The CDR3 DNA reads TGTGCCAGCAGTCAAGGCCCCCCTCTAGCGGGGGCCGCAGATACGCAGTATTTT. The chain has TRBV3-1 and TRBJ2-3; 10 nucleotides match TRBD2. The CDR3 consists of 18 residues. Germline CDR1 and CDR2: LGHDT and YNNKEL (reference sequence).

This clonotype was recorded a few times. The J gene is TRBJ2-5, the V gene TRBV5-1, with a tentative D call TRBD1 (5 bases). This CDR3 is built from 16 residues. Germline V CDR1 and CDR2: SGHRS, YFSETQ. Trimming stripped 4 bases from V and 2 bases from J, with 18 bases between. CDR3 region: CASSPSGATLQETQYF. DNA for the CDR3: TGCGCCAGCAGCCCGTCTGGGGCCACGCTACAAGAGACCCAGTACTTC. Drawing the rest from reference TRBV5-1 and TRBJ2-5, the complete variable domain is KAGVTQTPRYLIKTRGQQVTLSCSPISGHRSVSWYQQTPGQGLQFLFEYFSETQRNKGNFPGRFSGRQFSNSRSEMNVSTLELGDSALYLCASSPSGATLQETQYFGPGTRLLVL.

This sequence joins TRBV12-5 and TRBJ2-7; TRBD2 matches at 7 bases. The V gene's germline CDR1 is LGHNT and CDR2 FRNRAP. The CDR3 spans 17 residues. V lost 6 bases and J lost 4; bases outside the gene matches: 18. CDR3 region: CASGKGYRDYQFYEQYV. In DNA, the CDR3 is TGTGCTAGTGGCAAGGGGTACCGGGACTACCAGTTTTACGAGCAGTACGTC.

This clonotype was recorded many times. This chain joins TRBV12-3 or TRBV12-4 and TRBJ1-2, with 11 positions matching TRBD1. The junction had 8 bases not matched to a gene; V was cut back by 7 bases and J by 7 bases. The CDR3 totals 14 residues. The CDR3 spells CASIPGQGDSGYTF. The CDR3 DNA sequence: TGTGCCAGCATTCCGGGACAGGGGGATAGTGGCTACACCTTC.

This clonotype has a single count. Since the CDR3 does not end with the conserved phenylalanine or tryptophan, this likely comes from a read error. V and J are TRBV5-1 and TRBJ2-7; D remains unclear. Germline V lookup: CDR1 SGHRS, CDR2 YFSETQ. Between the trimmed V and J ends, which lost 0 bases and 2 bases, there was a span of 6 bases. The CDR3 has 13 amino acids. CDR3 nucleotides: TGCGCCAGCAGCTTGGAGGTTGCCTACGAGCAGTACTAC. It translates to CASSLEVAYEQYY.

This clonotype was seen ten or more times. This sequence joins TRBV12-3 or TRBV12-4 and TRBJ1-1, with D perhaps TRBD1 (5 bases). The V end was cut by 7 bases, the J end by 11 bases, with 17 bases between. The CDR3 sequence is 12 residues long. DNA for the CDR3: TGTGCCAGCACCTTGGGGGGGACCGGGGCTTTCTTT. Translation: CASTLGGTGAFF.

This clonotype was seen at least ten times. CDR3 residues: CAKFEPQHF. The CDR3 DNA sequence: TGTGCTAAATTCGAGCCCCAGCATTTT. The V and J genes are TRBV24-1 and TRBJ1-5, with D uncertain. The CDR3 is 9 residues long. The V gene's germline CDR1 is KGHDR and CDR2 SFDVKD.

DNA of the CDR3: TGTGCCAGCAGTGGTCACAGGAACTTCTATGGCTACACCTTC. Amino acids: CASSGHRNFYGYTF. The rearrangement joins TRBV27 to TRBJ1-2; D is perhaps TRBD1 (5 bases). V lost 5 bases, J lost 4 bases, and 14 bases lay in between. The germline V gene has CDR1 MNHEY and CDR2 SMNVEV (reference sequence). This CDR3 contains 14 residues.

The chain employs TRBV12-3 or TRBV12-4 and TRBJ2-2; D is unresolved. Trimming shortened V by 7 bases and J by 5 bases, and 11 bases separated the two germline ends. The CDR3 sequence is 13 residues long. CDR3 residues: CASKGLRTGELFF. The DNA for the CDR3 is TGTGCCAGCAAAGGGCTTAGGACCGGGGAGCTGTTTTTT.

This clonotype was recorded many times. The chain couples TRBV7-4 to TRBJ2-3, with 10 bases aligning to TRBD2. There are 17 residues in the CDR3. Germline V lookup: CDR1 SGHVT, CDR2 SQSDAQ. Trimming removed 5 bases from V and 4 bases from J; junction bases left unmatched: 12. The DNA for the CDR3 is TGTGCCAGCAGCCACGACCTAGCGGGAGATTGGTCAGATACGCAGTATTTT. Amino acid sequence: CASSHDLAGDWSDTQYF. Full variable domain (missing parts from reference TRBV7-4 and TRBJ2-3): GAGVSQSPRYKVAKRGRDVALRCDSISGHVTLYWYRQTLGQGSEVLTYSQSDAQRDKSGRPSGRFSAERPERSVSTLKIQRTEQGDSAVYLCASSHDLAGDWSDTQYFGPGTRLTVL.

This clonotype was detected a few times. J is TRBJ2-5 and V is TRBV20-1; D might be TRBD2 (5 bases). The CDR3 runs to 13 residues. CDR1 and CDR2 (germline): DFQATT, SNEGSKA (reference sequence). Trimming cost V 6 bases and J 3 bases, with 14 bases left between them. The CDR3 loop reads CSAASFTEETQYF. CDR3 coding DNA: TGCAGTGCCGCTAGCTTTACGGAAGAGACCCAGTACTTC.

This clonotype was observed many times. V usage is TRBV4-1 and J usage is TRBJ1-1; D perhaps matches TRBD1 (5 bases). CDR3 length: 14 residues. From germline, CDR1 is MGHRA and CDR2 YSYEKL. Trimming stripped 2 bases from V and 6 bases from J, with 13 bases between. CDR3 sequence reads: CASSQLDSGSEAFF. The CDR3 DNA is TGCGCCAGCAGCCAACTAGACAGCGGGTCTGAAGCTTTCTTT.

This clonotype was picked up a small number of times. The gene calls are TRBV10-3 and TRBJ2-3, with 10 bases that match TRBD2. The trim removed 8 bases at V and 2 bases at J, leaving 10 bases unmatched. Germline loops: CDR1 ENHRY, CDR2 SYGVKD. There are 16 residues in the CDR3. CDR3 bases: TGTGCCATCCACGATGGACTAGCGGAAAACACAGATACGCAGTATTTT. This sequence encodes CAIHDGLAENTDTQYF.

The genes are TRBV20-1 and TRBJ2-2; tentatively, D is TRBD2 (7 bases). The germline CDR1 and CDR2 sequences are DFQATT and SNEGSKA (reference sequence). The ends were cut back, 3 bases at V and 5 bases at J, with 13 bases in the middle. The CDR3 loop spans 14 amino acids. CDR3 residues: CSASRGGGTGELFF. In DNA, the CDR3 is TGCAGTGCTAGCCGGGGAGGGGGGACCGGGGAGCTGTTTTTT.

There are a few counts of this clonotype. The J gene is TRBJ2-3, the V gene TRBV5-1; 15 bases fit TRBD2. The CDR3 consists of 19 residues. Germline CDR1 is SGHRS and CDR2 is YFSETQ. V dropped 0 bases and J dropped 0; count of bases not matched to a gene: 5. The CDR3 region is CASSLAGTSGGISTDTQYF. The CDR3 coding sequence is TGCGCCAGCAGCTTGGCAGGGACTAGCGGGGGGATAAGCACAGATACGCAGTATTTT. Looking up the rest from reference TRBV5-1 and TRBJ2-3 gives the full variable domain: KAGVTQTPRYLIKTRGQQVTLSCSPISGHRSVSWYQQTPGQGLQFLFEYFSETQRNKGNFPGRFSGRQFSNSRSEMNVSTLELGDSALYLCASSLAGTSGGISTDTQYFGPGTRLTVL.

The chain joins TRBV28 to TRBJ1-2; D gene ambiguous. The length of the CDR3 is 12 residues. Germline V CDR1 and CDR2: MDHEN, SYDVKM. Trimming cost V 5 bases and J 8 bases, with 12 bases left between them. This CDR3 is CASSPVRVGYTF. The CDR3, as DNA: TGTGCCAGCAGTCCCGTCCGGGTGGGCTACACCTTC.

This clonotype was picked up a small number of times. V gene TRBV7-9 combines with J gene TRBJ2-4, with D perhaps matching TRBD2 (6 bases). V shed 4 bases and J shed 2 bases, with 12 bases lying between them. The CDR3 sequence is 15 residues long. Per the germline V gene, CDR1 is SEHNR and CDR2 is FQNEAQ (reference sequence). Here the CDR3 reads CASSWAGMTKNIQYF. The CDR3 DNA follows: TGTGCCAGCAGCTGGGCGGGGATGACCAAAAACATTCAGTACTTC.

The chain links TRBV4-1 to TRBJ2-2; tentative D call: TRBD2 (7 bases). Germline lookup yields CDR1 MGHRA and CDR2 YSYEKL. This CDR3 region has 18 residues. V was pared by 1 base and J by 3 bases, with 18 bases between. CDR3 DNA sequence: TGCGCCAGCAGCCAAGCTATAGGGCGGGGGCCCTACACCGGGGAGCTGTTTTTT. The encoded protein is CASSQAIGRGPYTGELFF.

The rearrangement joins TRBV18 to TRBJ2-1; TRBD2 matches 12 bases. The CDR3 is made up of 17 amino acids. V lost 3 bases, J lost 8 bases, and 11 bases stayed unmatched. Per germline, CDR1 KGHSH and CDR2 LQKENI. The CDR3 DNA sequence: TGTGCCAGCTCACCCCTAGCGGGAGGGATGGCTTCATATGAGCAGTTCTTC. Translating it yields CASSPLAGGMASYEQFF.

The chain links TRBV7-2 to TRBJ1-1, with D tentatively TRBD1 (5 bases). V was clipped by 5 bases and J by 2 bases, with 12 bases between them. CDR1 and CDR2 from the germline V gene are SGHTA and FQGNSA. The CDR3 covers 14 residues. The CDR3 protein is CASSAPGRNTEAFF. The CDR3 DNA sequence: TGTGCCAGCAGCGCTCCGGGACGAAACACTGAAGCTTTCTTT.

This clonotype occurred many times. V and J are TRBV7-2 and TRBJ2-3; a possible D gene is TRBD1 (6 bases). There are 15 residues in the CDR3. V was clipped by 5 bases and J by 4 bases, with 16 bases between them. Per germline, CDR1 SGHTA and CDR2 FQGNSA. Here the CDR3 DNA reads TGTGCCAGCAGCACCTGGGTTGGGGGCTCAGATACGCAGTATTTT. This codes for CASSTWVGGSDTQYF. The variable domain in full, with the rest retrieved from reference TRBV7-2 and TRBJ2-3, is GAGVSQSPSNKVTEKGKDVELRCDPISGHTALYWYRQSLGQGLEFLIYFQGNSAPDKSGLPSDRFSAERTGGSVSTLTIQRTQQEDSAVYLCASSTWVGGSDTQYFGPGTRLTVL.